This T cell receptor beta chain was captured in a study of blood T cells in healthy people across ages. Germline V gene data show CDR1 as MNHEY and CDR2 as SMNVEV (reference sequence). Germline trimming cut 5 bases from V and 12 bases from J; bases unmatched to any gene: 12. The CDR3 length is 13 residues. Every participating donor contributed around 9.5 milliliters of peripheral blood through a draw. A second PCR of roughly 7 to 11 cycles used a sample-barcoded 5' primer and a J-beta primer mix. Each cDNA molecule carried a tag from a template-switch adaptor that contained 12 random nucleotides. TCRdb re-derived calls from the 5' RACE reads in MiXCR, one entry per CDR3 protein. The sample lists about 1.8 million distinct CDR3 sequences; roughly 52% were seen once.

The rearrangement uses TRBV27 and TRBJ1-2; 7 nucleotides match TRBD1. Input material: blood. The source of this sequence is a woman aged 40 to 49 in good health. The CDR3 coding sequence is TGTGCCAGCAGTCCACTTGGCAGGGGGGGGGACACCTTC. It specifies CASSPLGRGGDTF.